This T cell receptor (beta chain) was sequenced for a study of blood T cell repertoires in COVID-19. The overall study: Some COVID-19 samples were acute and others convalescent; all came from the United States, Italy and Spain. T cells, B-cell-depleted T cells, or PBMCs supplied cDNA or gDNA.

Source study methods: Quantification of nucleated cells was approximated via reference gene primer amplification. The table came from immunoSEQ multiplex PCR; TCRdb's copy has only in-frame clones and leaves some out. V and J calls and clone size come straight from that table; D and trimming were deduced from the DNA. The sample includes 65,000 to 95,000 clones, roughly 88% of them seen just once. The CDR3 runs 16 residues. Germline loops: CDR1 SGHVS, CDR2 FNYEAQ. Trimming cost V 4 bases and J 4 bases, with 14 bases left between them. V usage is TRBV7-6 and J usage is TRBJ2-6; tentative D call: TRBD2 (6 bases). Sequenced sample: peripheral blood. The source of this sequence is a man in his 70s with active or convalescent COVID-19. The CDR3 DNA reads TGTGCCAGCAGCTACAGGTCGGGGGACGGGGCCAACGTCCTGACTTTC. Translating gives CASSYRSGDGANVLTF. Looking up the rest from reference TRBV7-6 and TRBJ2-6 gives the full variable domain: GAGVSQSPRYKVTKRGQDVALRCDPISGHVSLYWYRQALGQGPEFLTYFNYEAQQDKSGLPNDRFSAERPEGSISTLTIQRTEQRDSAMYRCASSYRSGDGANVLTFGAGSRLTVL.